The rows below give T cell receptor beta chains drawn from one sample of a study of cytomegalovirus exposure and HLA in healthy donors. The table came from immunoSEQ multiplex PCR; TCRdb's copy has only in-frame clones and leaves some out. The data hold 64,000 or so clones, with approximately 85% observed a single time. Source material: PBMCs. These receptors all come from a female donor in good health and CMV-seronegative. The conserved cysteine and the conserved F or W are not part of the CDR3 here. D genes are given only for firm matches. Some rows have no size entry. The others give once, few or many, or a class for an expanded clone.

CDR3aa: ASRSQAGGWAQY
d_gene: TRBD2
abundance: -
j_gene: TRBJ2-5
v_gene: TRBV25-1

CDR3aa: ASNRDLLIGDIVQY
d_gene: -
abundance: -
j_gene: TRBJ2-7
v_gene: TRBV2

CDR3aa: ATSSHGQGESNSGANVLT
d_gene: -
abundance: -
j_gene: TRBJ2-6
v_gene: TRBV15

CDR3aa: ASSPQPNSGSYNEQF
d_gene: TRBD2
abundance: -
j_gene: TRBJ2-1
v_gene: TRBV7-3

CDR3aa: ASSLGTRLADTQY
d_gene: -
abundance: -
j_gene: TRBJ2-3
v_gene: TRBV7-6

CDR3aa: ASSARDSGRYEQY
d_gene: -
abundance: -
j_gene: -
v_gene: TRBV7-6

CDR3aa: ASSRDATSGSSYNEQF
d_gene: TRBD2
abundance: -
j_gene: TRBJ2-1
v_gene: TRBV19

CDR3aa: ASSERGQGTTGELF
d_gene: TRBD1
abundance: once
j_gene: TRBJ2-2
v_gene: TRBV10-1

CDR3aa: AISDSGDNEQF
d_gene: -
abundance: -
j_gene: TRBJ2-1
v_gene: TRBV10-3

CDR3aa: ASSPLGAQGKMDTEAF
d_gene: TRBD1
abundance: -
j_gene: TRBJ1-1
v_gene: TRBV18

CDR3aa: ASSPTGTGDTGELF
d_gene: TRBD1
abundance: -
j_gene: TRBJ2-2
v_gene: TRBV19

CDR3aa: ASSRQIGIEKLF
d_gene: -
abundance: -
j_gene: TRBJ1-4
v_gene: TRBV5-8

CDR3aa: ASSQDNERKAYNEQF
d_gene: -
abundance: -
j_gene: TRBJ2-1
v_gene: TRBV4-3

CDR3aa: AWGTRGQNSPLH
d_gene: TRBD1
abundance: -
j_gene: TRBJ1-6
v_gene: TRBV30

CDR3aa: ASSQGQDNTGELF
d_gene: -
abundance: once
j_gene: TRBJ2-2
v_gene: TRBV4-1

CDR3aa: ASRLQAFQETQY
d_gene: -
abundance: -
j_gene: TRBJ2-5
v_gene: TRBV6-5

CDR3aa: ASSRGQGGSPLH
d_gene: TRBD1
abundance: -
j_gene: TRBJ1-6
v_gene: TRBV27

CDR3aa: ASSFASGGYEQY
d_gene: TRBD2
abundance: -
j_gene: TRBJ2-7
v_gene: TRBV5-1

CDR3aa: ASSSGGGTGNTIY
d_gene: -
abundance: -
j_gene: TRBJ1-3
v_gene: TRBV7-2

CDR3aa: ASSLGTGYTEAF
d_gene: TRBD1
abundance: -
j_gene: TRBJ1-1
v_gene: TRBV28